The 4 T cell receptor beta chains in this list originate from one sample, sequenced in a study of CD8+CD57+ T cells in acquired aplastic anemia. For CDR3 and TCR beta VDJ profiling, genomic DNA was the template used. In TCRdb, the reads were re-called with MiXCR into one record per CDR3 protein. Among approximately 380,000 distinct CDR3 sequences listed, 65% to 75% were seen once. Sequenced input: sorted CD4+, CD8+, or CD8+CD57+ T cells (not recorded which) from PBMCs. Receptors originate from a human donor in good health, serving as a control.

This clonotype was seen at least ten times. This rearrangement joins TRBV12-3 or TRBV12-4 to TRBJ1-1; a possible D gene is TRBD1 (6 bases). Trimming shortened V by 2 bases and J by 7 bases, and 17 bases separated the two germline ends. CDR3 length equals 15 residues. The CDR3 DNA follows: TGTGCCAGCAGTTTATCACAGGGCCGGGGCGGTGAAGCTTTCTTT. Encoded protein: CASSLSQGRGGEAFF.

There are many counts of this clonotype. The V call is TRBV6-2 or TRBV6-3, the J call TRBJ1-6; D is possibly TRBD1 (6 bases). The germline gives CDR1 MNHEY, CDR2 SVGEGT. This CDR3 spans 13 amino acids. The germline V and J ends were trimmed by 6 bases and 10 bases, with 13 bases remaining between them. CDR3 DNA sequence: TGTGCCAGCAGCCCAGGACAGAACTCACCCCTCCACTTT. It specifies CASSPGQNSPLHF.

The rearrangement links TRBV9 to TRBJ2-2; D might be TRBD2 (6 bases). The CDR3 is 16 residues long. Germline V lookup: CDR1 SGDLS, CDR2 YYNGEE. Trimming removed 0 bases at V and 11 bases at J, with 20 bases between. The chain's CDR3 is CASSVGIRTNTAELFF. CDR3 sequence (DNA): TGTGCCAGCAGCGTAGGGATCAGGACTAATACCGCTGAGCTGTTTTTT.

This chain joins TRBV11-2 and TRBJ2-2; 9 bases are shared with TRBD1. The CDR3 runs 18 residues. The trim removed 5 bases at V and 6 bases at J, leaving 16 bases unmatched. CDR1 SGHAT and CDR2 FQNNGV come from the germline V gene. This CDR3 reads CASSPPGQGIVIPGELFF. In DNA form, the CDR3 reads TGTGCCAGCAGCCCCCCGGGACAGGGAATCGTAATCCCCGGGGAGCTGTTTTTT.